One sample yielded the 21 T cell receptor beta chains listed below, sequenced in a study of early T cells in non-severe SARS-CoV-2 infection. TCRdb re-called the 5' RACE reads with MiXCR, one entry per CDR3 protein. The data contain some 57,000 distinct CDR3 sequences, around 6% of them singletons. Sequencing was done on a sample of whole blood. These receptors were taken from an adult who was a healthcare worker with PCR-confirmed SARS-CoV-2 infection or an uninfected control (not recorded which).

This clonotype has at least ten counts. The rearrangement uses TRBV4-1 and TRBJ2-3; D possibly corresponds to TRBD1 (5 bases). The V end was cut by 0 bases, the J end by 6 bases, with 13 bases between. This CDR3 has 15 residues. The germline V gene encodes CDR1 MGHRA and CDR2 YSYEKL. This CDR3 is CASSQDWGGWDTQYF. Here the CDR3 DNA reads TGCGCCAGCAGCCAAGATTGGGGCGGCTGGGATACGCAGTATTTT.

This clonotype was detected many times. CDR3 DNA sequence: TGTGCCAGCAGTTTTGGGTCAGGGGACGAGCAGTACTTC. It codes for CASSFGSGDEQYF. The V gene is TRBV12-3 or TRBV12-4, the J gene TRBJ2-7; a possible D gene is TRBD1 (6 bases). The CDR3 spans 13 residues. The V and J ends lost 3 bases and 5 bases respectively, with 11 bases between them.

This clonotype was counted ten times or more. The rearrangement links TRBV4-1 to TRBJ1-5; 7 bases are shared with TRBD1. Per the germline V gene, CDR1 is MGHRA and CDR2 is YSYEKL. The CDR3 contains 16 residues. Unmatched junction bases numbered 6, after V lost 0 bases and J lost 4 bases. CDR3 loop: CASSQEKGARNQPQHF. The DNA of the CDR3 is TGCGCCAGCAGCCAAGAGAAGGGGGCACGGAATCAGCCCCAGCATTTT.

This clonotype was picked up many times. This chain links TRBV5-6 with TRBJ1-3; unclear D gene. The ends were cut back, 4 bases at V and 0 bases at J, with 8 bases in the middle. The V gene's germline CDR1 is SGHDT and CDR2 YYEEEE. The CDR3 extends over 14 amino acids. CDR3 protein: CASSKASSGNTIYF. DNA for the CDR3: TGTGCCAGCAGCAAAGCAAGCTCTGGAAACACCATATATTTT.

This clonotype was counted at least ten times. The J gene is TRBJ2-1, the V gene TRBV5-1; D possibly uses TRBD1 or TRBD2 (5 bases each). CDR1 and CDR2 from the germline V gene are SGHRS and YFSETQ. The CDR3 totals 14 residues. V was trimmed by 3 bases and J by 6 bases, leaving 13 bases between them. The CDR3 DNA reads TGCGCCAGCAGCTCCATGTCAGGGAGCAATGAGCAGTTCTTC. Amino acid sequence: CASSSMSGSNEQFF.

Many counts were recorded for this clonotype. The CDR3 here is CASSPRTGVTSSSYNEQFF. CDR3 in DNA: TGTGCCAGCAGCCCCAGGACAGGTGTGACATCCTCCTCCTACAATGAGCAGTTCTTC. The rearrangement joins TRBV14 to TRBJ2-1; 7 bases agree with TRBD1. Per germline, CDR1 SGHDN and CDR2 FVKESK. Trimming removed 4 bases from V and 0 bases from J; junction bases left unmatched: 15. This CDR3 region has 19 residues.

This clonotype was counted between two and nine times. This sequence joins TRBV6-2 or TRBV6-3 and TRBJ2-3, with TRBD2 as a possible D gene (7 bases). From germline, CDR1 is MNHEY and CDR2 SVGEGT. The CDR3 contains 14 residues. V was cut by 8 bases and J by 10 bases, with 22 bases left in between. This CDR3 is CASRVGGGPTAQYF. CDR3 coding DNA: TGTGCCAGCCGAGTAGGGGGGGGCCCAACCGCGCAGTATTTT.

The V call is TRBV5-1, the J call TRBJ1-1; possibly TRBD1 for D (6 bases). The CDR3 is 15 amino acids. In germline, CDR1 is SGHRS, CDR2 YFSETQ. V was shortened by 0 bases and J by 1 base, with 10 bases between the two germline ends. The CDR3 DNA reads as TGCGCCAGCAGCTTGGGGATGGGACAGAACACTGAAGCTTTCTTT. Protein sequence: CASSLGMGQNTEAFF.

This clonotype was found a few times. V gene TRBV19 combines with J gene TRBJ2-1; the D is unclear. The CDR3 has 15 amino acids. The V gene's germline CDR1 is LNHDA and CDR2 SQIVND (reference sequence). The V end lost 5 bases, the J end lost 2 bases, and 13 bases lay between the germline ends. The DNA of the CDR3 is TGTGCCAGTAGTGATAACCTTCTTCCCTACAATGAGCAGTTCTTC. Encoded protein: CASSDNLLPYNEQFF.

This clonotype was seen ten or more times. The gene calls are TRBV10-3 and TRBJ2-7; D gene uncertain. V shed 5 bases and J shed 0 bases, with 11 bases lying between them. CDR1 is ENHRY and CDR2 is SYGVKD in the germline V gene. CDR3 size: 14 residues. CDR3 loop: CAISNIRPSYEQYF. CDR3 nucleotides: TGTGCCATCAGTAATATCCGCCCCTCCTACGAGCAGTACTTC.

V usage is TRBV9 and J usage is TRBJ1-3; 7 bases align to TRBD1. The CDR3 is 16 amino acids. Losses at the gene ends were 7 bases for V and 2 bases for J; bases not matched to a gene: 12. Germline V gives CDR1 SGDLS, CDR2 YYNGEE. The CDR3 reads CASSLQGGGTGNTIYF. The CDR3 coding sequence is TGTGCCAGCTCACTCCAGGGGGGGGGCACTGGAAACACCATATATTTT. Filled out from reference TRBV9 and TRBJ1-3, the complete variable domain reads DSGVTQTPKHLITATGQRVTLRCSPRSGDLSVYWYQQSLDQGLQFLIQYYNGEERAKGNILERFSAQQFPDLHSELNLSSLELGDSALYFCASSLQGGGTGNTIYFGEGSWLTVV.

Many counts were recorded for this clonotype. This chain joins TRBV5-5 and TRBJ2-7; 9 bases align to TRBD1. V lost 0 bases, J lost 2 bases, and 6 bases stayed unmatched. The CDR3 has 16 amino acids. CDR1 is SGHKS and CDR2 is YYEKEE in the germline V gene (reference sequence). CDR3: CASSLVVGTGTYEQYF. Here the CDR3 DNA reads TGTGCCAGCAGCTTGGTGGTAGGGACAGGGACCTACGAGCAGTACTTC.

In this sample, this clonotype turned up many times. The CDR3 spells CASSSSERNEQFF. In DNA, the CDR3 is TGTGCCAGCAGCTCCTCCGAGCGGAATGAGCAGTTCTTC. V is TRBV5-4 and J is TRBJ2-1, with D tentatively TRBD2 (5 bases). In germline, CDR1 is SGHNT, CDR2 YYREEE (reference sequence). V lost 3 bases to trimming and J lost 7 bases, with 11 bases between them. This CDR3 is built from 13 residues.

This clonotype came up many times. The gene calls are TRBV6-5 and TRBJ2-3; no definite D call. Germline V gene lookup returns CDR1 MNHEY and CDR2 SVGAGI. Trimming shortened V by 0 bases and J by 6 bases, and 10 bases separated the two germline ends. The CDR3 totals 14 residues. The CDR3 DNA is TGTGCCAGCAGTTACTCTATATCGTCGGATACGCAGTATTTT. Protein: CASSYSISSDTQYF.

The V call is TRBV2, the J call TRBJ2-1, with unresolved D. The V gene lost 8 bases and the J gene lost 10 bases, with 12 bases spanning the gap. Germline V gene data show CDR1 as SNHLY and CDR2 as FYNNEI. There are 11 residues in the CDR3. CDR3 in DNA: TGTGCCAGCGCCCTGACTCCGGAGCAGTTCTTC. Protein sequence: CASALTPEQFF.

Many counts were recorded for this clonotype. The gene calls are TRBV20-1 and TRBJ2-5; no reliable D call. The CDR3 sequence is 11 residues long. V was trimmed by 5 bases and J by 3 bases, leaving 7 bases between them. In germline, CDR1 is DFQATT, CDR2 SNEGSKA (reference sequence). CDR3 in amino acids: CSAAWEETQYF. The CDR3 DNA is TGCAGTGCTGCCTGGGAAGAGACCCAGTACTTC.

This clonotype came up many times. The chain joins TRBV12-3 or TRBV12-4 to TRBJ2-4; D is unclear. CDR3 length equals 15 residues. V was clipped by 3 bases and J by 2 bases, with 11 bases between them. The DNA of the CDR3 is TGTGCCAGCAGTTTTTGGGGTATATCCAAAAACATTCAGTACTTC. It encodes CASSFWGISKNIQYF.

This clonotype has a count of ten or more. The V gene is TRBV3-1, the J gene TRBJ1-6; D is uncertain. The CDR3 length is 15 residues. V was trimmed by 1 base and J by 4 bases, leaving 8 bases between them. Germline V gene sequence: CDR1 LGHDT, CDR2 YNNKEL (reference sequence). The CDR3 reads CASSQAAGYNSPLHF. DNA for the CDR3: TGTGCCAGCAGCCAAGCCGCCGGGTATAATTCACCCCTCCACTTT.

Ten or more counts support this clonotype. The V call is TRBV20-1, the J call TRBJ1-1; D is possibly TRBD1 (6 bases). V was clipped by 6 bases and J by 1 base, with 12 bases between them. The CDR3 totals 13 residues. The V gene's germline CDR1 is DFQATT and CDR2 SNEGSKA (reference sequence). This chain's CDR3 is CSAPGTTNTEAFF. As DNA, the CDR3 is TGCAGTGCGCCCGGGACAACGAACACTGAAGCTTTCTTT.

This clonotype was seen repeatedly, ten times or more. This chain links TRBV18 with TRBJ2-1; 9 positions agree with TRBD2. J lost 4 bases, V lost 2 bases, and 6 bases had no gene match. CDR1 and CDR2 from the germline V gene are KGHSH and LQKENI. The CDR3 spans 16 residues. This CDR3 reads CASSPARTSVYNEQFF. In nucleotides, the CDR3 is TGTGCCAGCTCACCAGCACGGACTAGCGTTTACAATGAGCAGTTCTTC.

This clonotype was detected ten times or more. V usage is TRBV6-5 and J usage is TRBJ1-2; possibly TRBD1 for D (5 bases). The CDR3 contains 14 residues. The germline CDR1 and CDR2 sequences are MNHEY and SVGAGI. With 0 bases removed from V and 4 bases from J, the gap between germline ends came to 9 bases. CDR3 region: CASSYSRDGYGYTF. In nucleotides, the CDR3 is TGTGCCAGCAGTTACTCGCGGGACGGCTATGGCTACACCTTC.